This T cell receptor beta chain was obtained from a study of neurological immune-mediated disorders. Points from the study as a whole: The phylogenetic placement of 18 of 34 multiple sclerosis patients' repertoires in one related-CDR3 cluster constitutes a possible signature.

This clonotype was counted many times. Antigen: not known. Germline assignment: CDR1 SEHNR and CDR2 FQNEAQ (reference sequence). Trimming took off 0 bases at V and 2 bases at J, with 2 bases between the two ends. The CDR3 spans 12 residues. TCRdb re-called the 5' RACE reads through MiXCR, storing one row per CDR3 protein. The sample shows about 55,000 distinct CDR3 sequences, more than 4% of them seen only once. The clonotype originates from a man aged 45-65 years with multiple sclerosis. The specimen was PBMCs. This sequence joins TRBV7-9 and TRBJ2-7; D gene uncertain. CDR3 sequence (DNA): TGTGCCAGCAGCTTAGCAGCCTACGAGCAGTACTTC. Encoded protein: CASSLAAYEQYF.